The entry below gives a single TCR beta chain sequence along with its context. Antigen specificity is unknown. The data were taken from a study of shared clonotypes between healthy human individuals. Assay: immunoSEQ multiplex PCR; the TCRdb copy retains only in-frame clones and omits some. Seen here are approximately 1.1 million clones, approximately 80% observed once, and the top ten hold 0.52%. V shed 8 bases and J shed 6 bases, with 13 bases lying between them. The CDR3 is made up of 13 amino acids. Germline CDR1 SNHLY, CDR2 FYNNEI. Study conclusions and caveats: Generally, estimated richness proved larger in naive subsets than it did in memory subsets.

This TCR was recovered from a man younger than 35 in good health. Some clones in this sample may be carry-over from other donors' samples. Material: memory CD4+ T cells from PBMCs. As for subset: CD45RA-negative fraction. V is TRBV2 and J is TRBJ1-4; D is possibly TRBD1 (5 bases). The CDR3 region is CASLGGEYEKLFF. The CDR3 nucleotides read TGTGCCAGCTTAGGAGGGGAGTATGAAAAACTGTTTTTT.